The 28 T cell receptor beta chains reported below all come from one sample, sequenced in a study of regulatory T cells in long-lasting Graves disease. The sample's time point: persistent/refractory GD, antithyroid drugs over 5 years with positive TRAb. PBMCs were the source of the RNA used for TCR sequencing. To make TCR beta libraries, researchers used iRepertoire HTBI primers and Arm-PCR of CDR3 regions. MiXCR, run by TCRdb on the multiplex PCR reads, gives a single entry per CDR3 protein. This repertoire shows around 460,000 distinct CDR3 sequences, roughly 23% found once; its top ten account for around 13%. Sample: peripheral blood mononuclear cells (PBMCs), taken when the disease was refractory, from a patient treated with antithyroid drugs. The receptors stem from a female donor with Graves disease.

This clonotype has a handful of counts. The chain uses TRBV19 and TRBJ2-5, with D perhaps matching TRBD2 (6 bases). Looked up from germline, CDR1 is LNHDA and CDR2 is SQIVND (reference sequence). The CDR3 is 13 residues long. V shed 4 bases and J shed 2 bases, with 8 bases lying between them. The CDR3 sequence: CASSTTRQETQYF. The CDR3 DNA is TGTGCCAGTAGTACGACTAGACAAGAGACCCAGTACTTC.

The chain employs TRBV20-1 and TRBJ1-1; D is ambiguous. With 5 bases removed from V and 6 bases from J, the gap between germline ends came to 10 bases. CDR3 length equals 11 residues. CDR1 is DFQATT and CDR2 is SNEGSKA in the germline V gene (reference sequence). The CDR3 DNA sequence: TGCAGTGCTGGGGAGTCTTCTGAAGCTTTCTTT. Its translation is CSAGESSEAFF.

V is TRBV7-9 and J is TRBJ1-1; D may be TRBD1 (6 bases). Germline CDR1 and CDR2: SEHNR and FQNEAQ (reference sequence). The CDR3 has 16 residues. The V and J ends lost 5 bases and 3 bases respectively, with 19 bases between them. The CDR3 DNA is TGTGCCAGCAGCCCCCGATGGGGGGCGCGGGACACTGAAGCTTTCTTT. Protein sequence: CASSPRWGARDTEAFF.

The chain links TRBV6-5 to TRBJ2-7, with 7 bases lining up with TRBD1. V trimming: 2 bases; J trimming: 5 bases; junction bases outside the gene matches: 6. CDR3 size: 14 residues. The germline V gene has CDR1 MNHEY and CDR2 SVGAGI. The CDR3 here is CASSYVATGNEQYF. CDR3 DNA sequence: TGTGCCAGCAGTTACGTGGCGACAGGGAACGAGCAGTACTTC.

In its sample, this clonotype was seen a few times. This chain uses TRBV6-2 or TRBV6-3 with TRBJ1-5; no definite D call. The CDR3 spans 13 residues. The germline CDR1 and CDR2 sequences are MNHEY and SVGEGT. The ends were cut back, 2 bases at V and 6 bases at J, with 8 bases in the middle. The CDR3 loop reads CASSYGPVQPQHF. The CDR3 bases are TGTGCCAGCAGTTACGGGCCAGTTCAGCCCCAGCATTTT.

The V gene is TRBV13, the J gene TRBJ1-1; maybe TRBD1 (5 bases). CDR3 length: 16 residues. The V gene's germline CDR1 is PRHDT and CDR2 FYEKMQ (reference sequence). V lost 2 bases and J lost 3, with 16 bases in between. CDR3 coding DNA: TGTGCCAGCAGCTTAAGAGGGGCTGGGGGTCACACTGAAGCTTTCTTT. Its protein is CASSLRGAGGHTEAFF.

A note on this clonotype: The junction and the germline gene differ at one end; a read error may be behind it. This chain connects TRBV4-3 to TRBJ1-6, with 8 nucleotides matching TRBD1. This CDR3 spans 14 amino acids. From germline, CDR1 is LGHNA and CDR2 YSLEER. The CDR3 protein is CASSQDRGNSPLHF. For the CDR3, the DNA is TGTGCCAGCAGCCAAGACAGGGGAAATTCACCCCTCCACTTT.

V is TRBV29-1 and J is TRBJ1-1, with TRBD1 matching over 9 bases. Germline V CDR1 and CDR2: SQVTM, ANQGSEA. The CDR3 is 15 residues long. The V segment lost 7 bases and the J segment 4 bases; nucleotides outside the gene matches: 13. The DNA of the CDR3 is TGCAGCGGGAAACAGGGGGCGCTTTGGGGCACTGAAGCTTTCTTT. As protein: CSGKQGALWGTEAFF.

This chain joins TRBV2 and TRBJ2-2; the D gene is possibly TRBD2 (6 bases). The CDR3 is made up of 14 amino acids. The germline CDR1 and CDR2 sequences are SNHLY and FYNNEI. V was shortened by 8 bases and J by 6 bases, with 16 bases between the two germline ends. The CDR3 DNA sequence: TGTGCCAGCCAGCCGACTAGTTTTGCCGGGGAGCTGTTTTTT. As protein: CASQPTSFAGELFF.

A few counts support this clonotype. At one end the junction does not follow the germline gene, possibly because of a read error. The CDR3 loop reads CTSIAGNTIYF. The CDR3 DNA follows: TGTACCAGCATCGCTGGAAACACCATATATTTT. This chain joins TRBV28 and TRBJ1-3, with D unclear. This CDR3 contains 11 residues. Germline V CDR1 and CDR2: MDHEN, SYDVKM.

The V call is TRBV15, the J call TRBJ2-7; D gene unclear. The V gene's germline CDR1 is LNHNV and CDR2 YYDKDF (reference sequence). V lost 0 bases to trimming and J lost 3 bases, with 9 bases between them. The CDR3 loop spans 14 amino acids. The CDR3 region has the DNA TGTGCCACCAGCAGAGATCCGGGCGGCTACGAGCAGTACTTC. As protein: CATSRDPGGYEQYF.

CDR3 coding DNA: TGTGCCAGCAGCTTACGGGATTTGAGGAATGAGCAGTTCTTC. Its translation is CASSLRDLRNEQFF. The chain combines TRBV11-3 with TRBJ2-1, with D perhaps TRBD2 (5 bases). Germline V lookup: CDR1 SGHNT, CDR2 YENEEA. The CDR3 has 14 residues. V lost 2 bases and J 7 bases, leaving 12 bases between the germline ends. Full variable domain (rest looked up from reference TRBV11-3 and TRBJ2-1): EAGVVQSPRYKIIEKKQPVAFWCNPISGHNTLYWYLQNLGQGPELLIRYENEEAVDDSQLPKDRFSAERLKGVDSTLKIQPAELGDSAVYLCASSLRDLRNEQFFGPGTRLTVL.

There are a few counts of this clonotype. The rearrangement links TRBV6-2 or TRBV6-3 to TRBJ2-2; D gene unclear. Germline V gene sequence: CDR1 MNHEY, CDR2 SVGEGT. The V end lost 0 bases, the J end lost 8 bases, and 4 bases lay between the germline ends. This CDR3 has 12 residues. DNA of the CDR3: TGTGCCAGCAGTTACTCTCCGGGGGAGCTGTTTTTT. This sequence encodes CASSYSPGELFF.

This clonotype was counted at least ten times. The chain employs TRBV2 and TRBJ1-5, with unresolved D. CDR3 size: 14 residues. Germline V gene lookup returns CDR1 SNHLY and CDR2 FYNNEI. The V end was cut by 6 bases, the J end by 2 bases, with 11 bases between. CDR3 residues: CASSQRGGNQPQHF. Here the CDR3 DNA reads TGTGCCAGCAGCCAACGAGGAGGCAATCAGCCCCAGCATTTT.

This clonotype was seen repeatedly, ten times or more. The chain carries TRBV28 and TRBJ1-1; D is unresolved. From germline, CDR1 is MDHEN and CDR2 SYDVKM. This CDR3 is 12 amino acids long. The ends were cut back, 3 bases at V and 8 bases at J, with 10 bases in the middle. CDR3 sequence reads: CASSFSSLEAFF. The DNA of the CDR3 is TGTGCCAGCAGTTTTAGTTCCCTCGAAGCTTTCTTT.

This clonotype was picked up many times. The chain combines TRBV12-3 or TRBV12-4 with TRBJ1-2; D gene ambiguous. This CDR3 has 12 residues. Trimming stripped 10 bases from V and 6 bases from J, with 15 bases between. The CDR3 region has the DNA TGTGCCACCCGAGGAGGGTCGCATGGCTACACCTTC. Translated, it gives CATRGGSHGYTF.

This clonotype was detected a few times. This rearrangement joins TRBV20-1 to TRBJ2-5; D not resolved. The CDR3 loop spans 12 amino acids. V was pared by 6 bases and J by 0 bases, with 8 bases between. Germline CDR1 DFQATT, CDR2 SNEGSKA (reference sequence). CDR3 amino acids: CSAIGYQETQYF. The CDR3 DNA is TGCAGTGCCATCGGATACCAAGAGACCCAGTACTTC.

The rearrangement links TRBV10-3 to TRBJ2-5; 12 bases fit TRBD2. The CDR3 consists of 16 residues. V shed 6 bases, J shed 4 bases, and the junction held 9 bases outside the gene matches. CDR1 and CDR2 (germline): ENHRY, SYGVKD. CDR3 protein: CAISDSGLAGTETQYF. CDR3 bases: TGTGCCATCAGCGACTCAGGACTAGCGGGAACAGAGACCCAGTACTTC.

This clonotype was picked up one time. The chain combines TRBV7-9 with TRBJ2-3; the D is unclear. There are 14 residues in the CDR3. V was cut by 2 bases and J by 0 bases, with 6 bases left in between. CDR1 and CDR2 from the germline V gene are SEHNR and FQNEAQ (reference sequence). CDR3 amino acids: CASSLTHSTDTQYF. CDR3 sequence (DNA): TGTGCCAGCAGCTTAACTCATAGCACAGATACGCAGTATTTT. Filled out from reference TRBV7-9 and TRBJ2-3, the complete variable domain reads DTGVSQNPRHKITKRGQNVTFRCDPISEHNRLYWYRQTLGQGPEFLTYFQNEAQLEKSRLLSDRFSAERPKGSFSTLEIQRTEQGDSAMYLCASSLTHSTDTQYFGPGTRLTVL.

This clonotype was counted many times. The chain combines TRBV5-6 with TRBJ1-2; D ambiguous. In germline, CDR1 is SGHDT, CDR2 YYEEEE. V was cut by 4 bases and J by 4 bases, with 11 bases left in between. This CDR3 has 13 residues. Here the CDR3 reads CASSRRASYGYTF. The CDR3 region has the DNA TGTGCCAGCAGCCGACGGGCGAGCTATGGCTACACCTTC.

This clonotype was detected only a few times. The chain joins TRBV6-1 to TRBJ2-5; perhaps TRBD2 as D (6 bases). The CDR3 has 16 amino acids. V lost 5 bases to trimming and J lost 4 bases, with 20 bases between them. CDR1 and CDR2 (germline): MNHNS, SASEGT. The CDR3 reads CASSRISGGRIETQYF. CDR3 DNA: TGTGCCAGCAGTCGTATTTCCGGGGGACGGATAGAGACCCAGTACTTC.

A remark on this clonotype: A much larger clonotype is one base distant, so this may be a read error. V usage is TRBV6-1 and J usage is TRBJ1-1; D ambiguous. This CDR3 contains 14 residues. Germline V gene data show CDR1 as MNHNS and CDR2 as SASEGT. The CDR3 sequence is CTSNSRTPPTEAFF. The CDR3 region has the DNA TGTACCAGCAACTCCCGGACCCCACCCACTGAAGCTTTCTTT.

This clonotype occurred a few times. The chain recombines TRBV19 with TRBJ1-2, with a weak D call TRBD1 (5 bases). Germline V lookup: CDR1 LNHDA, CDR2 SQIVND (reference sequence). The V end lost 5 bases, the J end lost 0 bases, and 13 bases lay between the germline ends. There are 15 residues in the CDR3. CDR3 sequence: CASSLSMTANYGYTF. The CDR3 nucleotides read TGTGCCAGTAGTCTATCCATGACAGCTAACTATGGCTACACCTTC.

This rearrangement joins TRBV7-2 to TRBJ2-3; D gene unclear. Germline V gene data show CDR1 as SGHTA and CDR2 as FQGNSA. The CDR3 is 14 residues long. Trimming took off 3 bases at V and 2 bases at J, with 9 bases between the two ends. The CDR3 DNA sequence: TGTGCCAGCAGCTTTCTTACGGACACAGATACGCAGTATTTT. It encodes CASSFLTDTDTQYF.

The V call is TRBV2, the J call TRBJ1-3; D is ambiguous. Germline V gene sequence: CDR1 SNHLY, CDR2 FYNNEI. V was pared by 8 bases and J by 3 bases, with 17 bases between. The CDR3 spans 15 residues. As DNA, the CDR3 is TGTGCCAGCGGCCTCCAACCAAGCCTTGGAAACACCATATATTTT. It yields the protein CASGLQPSLGNTIYF.

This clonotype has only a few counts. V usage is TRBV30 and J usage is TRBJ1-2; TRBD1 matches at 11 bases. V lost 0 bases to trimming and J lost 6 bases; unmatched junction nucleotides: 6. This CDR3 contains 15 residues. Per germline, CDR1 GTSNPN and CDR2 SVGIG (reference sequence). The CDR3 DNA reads TGTGCCTGGAGTGTGCCGGGACAGGGGGAGGATGGCTACACCTTC. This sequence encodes CAWSVPGQGEDGYTF. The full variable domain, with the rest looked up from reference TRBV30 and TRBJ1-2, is SQTIHQWPATLVQPVGSPLSLECTVEGTSNPNLYWYRQAAGRGLQLLFYSVGIGQISSEVPQNLSASRPQDRQFILSSKKLLLSDSGFYLCAWSVPGQGEDGYTFGSGTRLTVV.

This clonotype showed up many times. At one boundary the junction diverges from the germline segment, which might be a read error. In DNA form, the CDR3 reads TGCACACGGGACAACCAAGAGACCCAGTACTTC. Translated, it gives CTRDNQETQYF. The chain joins TRBV6-2 or TRBV6-3 to TRBJ2-5, with D possibly TRBD1 on 6 matching bases. This CDR3 comprises 11 residues. CDR1 is MNHEY and CDR2 is SVGEGT in the germline V gene.

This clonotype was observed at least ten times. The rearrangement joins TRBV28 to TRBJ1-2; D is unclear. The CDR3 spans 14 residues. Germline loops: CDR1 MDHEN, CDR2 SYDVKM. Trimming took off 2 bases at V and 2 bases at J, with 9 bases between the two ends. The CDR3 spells CASSLPPGNYGYTF. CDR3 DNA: TGTGCCAGCAGTTTACCCCCGGGGAACTATGGCTACACCTTC.